This TCR beta chain came from a study of T cells expressing NK-cell markers. Germline assignment: CDR1 SGHRS and CDR2 YFSETQ. The CDR3 contains 16 residues. With UMIs, 5'RACE template switching was used to make TCR beta cDNA. Using the 5' RACE reads, TCRdb records one entry per CDR3 protein without DNA. The sample includes roughly 450,000 distinct CDR3 sequences. The origin of this receptor is a woman between 45 and 65 years old in good health. The sample comprised blood T cells: a sorted CD56 or NKG2C T cell subset, CD4+ or CD8+ T cells, or bulk PBMC T cells (not recorded which). This chain joins TRBV5-1 and TRBJ1-4. The CDR3: CASSSGQALPNEKLFF. The full variable domain, its missing parts supplied by reference TRBV5-1 and TRBJ1-4, is KAGVTQTPRYLIKTRGQQVTLSCSPISGHRSVSWYQQTPGQGLQFLFEYFSETQRNKGNFPGRFSGRQFSNSRSEMNVSTLELGDSALYLCASSSGQALPNEKLFFGSGTQLSVL.